This TCR beta chain was sequenced for a study of long-term antiretroviral therapy in people with HIV. Study-wide results and limits: Clonal populations expanded prior to ART predominated within the repertoire at all time points. Despite increasing after ART, diversity remained lower than that of transplant donor controls.

This clone was observed a handful of times. What it binds is not known. Running of the v3.0 immunoSEQ assay took place at survey level. Here immunoSEQ multiplex PCR was the method, and the copy in TCRdb shows in-frame clones only, minus some. Seen here are roughly 30,000 clones, 80% observed once, and the top ten hold roughly 7%. The germline CDR1 and CDR2 sequences are KGHSH and LQKENI. This CDR3 spans 12 amino acids. V dropped 4 bases and J dropped 3; count of bases not matched to a gene: 0. This chain links TRBV18 with TRBJ2-7, with 7 bases lining up with TRBD1. The specimen comprised unsorted PBMCs, sampled 0.3 years after starting antiretroviral therapy. This receptor was identified in a middle-aged man with HIV. CDR3 in amino acids: CASSRQGYEQYF. CDR3 nucleotides: TGTGCCAGCTCACGACAGGGCTACGAGCAGTACTTC.